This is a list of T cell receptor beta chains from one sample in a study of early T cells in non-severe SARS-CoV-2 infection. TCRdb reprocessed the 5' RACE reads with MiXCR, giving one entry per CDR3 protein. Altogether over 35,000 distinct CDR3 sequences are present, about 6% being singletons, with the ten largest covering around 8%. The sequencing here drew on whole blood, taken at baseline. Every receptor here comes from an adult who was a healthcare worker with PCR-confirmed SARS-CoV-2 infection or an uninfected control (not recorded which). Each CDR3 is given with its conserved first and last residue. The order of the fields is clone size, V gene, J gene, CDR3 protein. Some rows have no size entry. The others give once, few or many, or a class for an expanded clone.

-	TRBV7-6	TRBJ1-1	CASSLTTGAEAFF
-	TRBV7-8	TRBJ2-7	CASSFRRDRGSYEQYF
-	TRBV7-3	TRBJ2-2	CASSLMSSTGELFF
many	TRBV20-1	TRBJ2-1	CSANRLGGEQFF
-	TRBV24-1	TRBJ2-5	CATSGNHLKSGTQYF
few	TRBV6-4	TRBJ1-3	CASSDSSHSGNTIYF
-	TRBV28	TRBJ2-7	CASTQPRLVAEQYF
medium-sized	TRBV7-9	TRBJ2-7	CASSLLGTGDEQYF
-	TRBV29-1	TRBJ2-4	CSVEGGSENIQYF
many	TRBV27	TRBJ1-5	CASSLPETNQPQHF
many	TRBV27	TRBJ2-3	CASSLGLAGIIDTQYF
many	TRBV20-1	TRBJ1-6	CSARPLTGDNSPLHF
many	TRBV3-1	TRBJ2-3	CASSQDPGLGSTDTQYF
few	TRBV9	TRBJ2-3	CASSVGAGATDTQYF
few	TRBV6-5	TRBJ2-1	CASSYSTVQFF
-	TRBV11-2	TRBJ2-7	CASSPSGGAEQYF
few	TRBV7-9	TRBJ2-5	CASTRLAGGQETQYF
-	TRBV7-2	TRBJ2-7	CASSSDSLEQYF
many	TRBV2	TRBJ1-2	CASSVSPTYGYTF
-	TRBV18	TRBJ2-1	CASSTWTVPSEQFF
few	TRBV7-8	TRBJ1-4	CASSSRGGPNEKLFF
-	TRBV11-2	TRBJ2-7	CASSWQRTYEQYF